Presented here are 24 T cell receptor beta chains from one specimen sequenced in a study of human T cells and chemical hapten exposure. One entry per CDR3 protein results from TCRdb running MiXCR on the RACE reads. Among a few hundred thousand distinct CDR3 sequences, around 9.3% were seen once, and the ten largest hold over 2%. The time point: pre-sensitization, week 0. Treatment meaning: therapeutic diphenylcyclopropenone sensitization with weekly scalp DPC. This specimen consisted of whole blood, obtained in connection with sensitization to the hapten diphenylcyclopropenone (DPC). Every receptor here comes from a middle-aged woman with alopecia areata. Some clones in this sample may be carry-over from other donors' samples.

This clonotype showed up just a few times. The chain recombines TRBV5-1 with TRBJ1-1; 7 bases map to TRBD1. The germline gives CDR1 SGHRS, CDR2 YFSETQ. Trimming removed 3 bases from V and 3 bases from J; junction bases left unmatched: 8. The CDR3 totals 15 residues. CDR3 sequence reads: CASSSAPGTDTEAFF. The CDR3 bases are TGCGCCAGCAGCTCCGCCCCCGGGACAGACACTGAAGCTTTCTTT.

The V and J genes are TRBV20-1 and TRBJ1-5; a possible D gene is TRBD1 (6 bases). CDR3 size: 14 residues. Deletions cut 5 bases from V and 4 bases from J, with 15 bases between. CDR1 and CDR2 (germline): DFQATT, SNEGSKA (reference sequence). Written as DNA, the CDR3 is TGCAGTGCTCCGCGGAGGGGGAATAATCAGCCCCAGCATTTT. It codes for CSAPRRGNNQPQHF.

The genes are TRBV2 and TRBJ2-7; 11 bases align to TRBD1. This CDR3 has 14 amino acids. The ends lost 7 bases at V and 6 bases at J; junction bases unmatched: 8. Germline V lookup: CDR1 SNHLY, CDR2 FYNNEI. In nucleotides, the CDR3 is TGTGCCAGCAACCCGGACAGGGGGCTCTCCGAGCAGTACTTC. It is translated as CASNPDRGLSEQYF.

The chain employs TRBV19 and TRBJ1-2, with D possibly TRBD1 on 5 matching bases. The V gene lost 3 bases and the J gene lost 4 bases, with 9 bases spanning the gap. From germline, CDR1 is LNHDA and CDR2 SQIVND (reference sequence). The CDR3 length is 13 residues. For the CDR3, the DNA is TGTGCCAGTAGTATGCCAGGGAGCTATGGCTACACCTTC. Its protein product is CASSMPGSYGYTF.

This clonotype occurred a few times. CDR3 amino acids: CASSTGTAEQYF. Here the CDR3 DNA reads TGTGCCAGCAGCACCGGGACAGCCGAGCAGTACTTC. The genes are TRBV9 and TRBJ2-7, with 7 bases identical to TRBD1. CDR1 is SGDLS, CDR2 YYNGEE, per germline. V dropped 4 bases and J dropped 6; count of bases not matched to a gene: 4. This CDR3 has 12 residues.

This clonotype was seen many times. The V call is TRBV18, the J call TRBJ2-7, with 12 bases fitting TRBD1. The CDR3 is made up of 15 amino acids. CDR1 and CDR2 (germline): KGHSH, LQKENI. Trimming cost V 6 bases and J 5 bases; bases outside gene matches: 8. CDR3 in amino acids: CASSPAGTGGNEQYF. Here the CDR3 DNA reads TGTGCCAGCTCCCCGGCCGGGACAGGGGGCAACGAGCAGTACTTC.

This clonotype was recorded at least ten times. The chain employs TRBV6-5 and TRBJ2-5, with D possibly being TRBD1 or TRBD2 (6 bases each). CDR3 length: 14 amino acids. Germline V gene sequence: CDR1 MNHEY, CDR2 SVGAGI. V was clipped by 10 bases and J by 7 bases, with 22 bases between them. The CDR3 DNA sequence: TGTGCCACCCGGCAGGGGAGGACGAAGGGGACCCAGTACTTC. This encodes CATRQGRTKGTQYF.

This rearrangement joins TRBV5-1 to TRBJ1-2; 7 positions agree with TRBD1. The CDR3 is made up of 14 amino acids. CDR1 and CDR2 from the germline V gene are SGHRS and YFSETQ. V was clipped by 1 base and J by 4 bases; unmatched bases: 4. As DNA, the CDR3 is TGCGCCAGCAGCTTGACAGGGGAAGGCTATGGCTACACCTTC. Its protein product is CASSLTGEGYGYTF.

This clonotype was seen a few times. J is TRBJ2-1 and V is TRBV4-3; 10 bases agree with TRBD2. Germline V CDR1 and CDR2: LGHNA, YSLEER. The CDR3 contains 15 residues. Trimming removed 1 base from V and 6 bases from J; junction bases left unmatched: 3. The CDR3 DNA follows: TGCGCCAGCAGCCAAGGGACTAGCGGTCGCAATGAGCAGTTCTTC. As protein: CASSQGTSGRNEQFF.

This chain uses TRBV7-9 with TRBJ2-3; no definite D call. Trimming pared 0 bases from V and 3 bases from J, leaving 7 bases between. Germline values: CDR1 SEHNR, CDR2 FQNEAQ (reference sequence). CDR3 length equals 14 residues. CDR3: CASSLAKRTDTQYF. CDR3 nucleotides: TGTGCCAGCAGCTTAGCGAAGAGGACAGATACGCAGTATTTT. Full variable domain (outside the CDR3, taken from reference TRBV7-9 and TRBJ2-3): DTGVSQNPRHKITKRGQNVTFRCDPISEHNRLYWYRQTLGQGPEFLTYFQNEAQLEKSRLLSDRFSAERPKGSFSTLEIQRTEQGDSAMYLCASSLAKRTDTQYFGPGTRLTVL.

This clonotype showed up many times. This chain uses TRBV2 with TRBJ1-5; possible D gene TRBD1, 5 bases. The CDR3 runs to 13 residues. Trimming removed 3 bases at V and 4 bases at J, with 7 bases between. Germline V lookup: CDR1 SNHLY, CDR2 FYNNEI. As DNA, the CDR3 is TGTGCCAGCAGTGAGGAGGGGAATCAGCCCCAGCATTTT. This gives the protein CASSEEGNQPQHF.

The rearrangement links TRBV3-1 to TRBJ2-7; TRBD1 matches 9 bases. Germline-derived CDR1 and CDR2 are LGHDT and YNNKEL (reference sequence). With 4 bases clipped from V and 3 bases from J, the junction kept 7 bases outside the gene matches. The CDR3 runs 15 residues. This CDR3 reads CASSPRQGVFYEQYF. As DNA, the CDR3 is TGTGCCAGCAGCCCCCGACAGGGGGTATTCTACGAGCAGTACTTC.

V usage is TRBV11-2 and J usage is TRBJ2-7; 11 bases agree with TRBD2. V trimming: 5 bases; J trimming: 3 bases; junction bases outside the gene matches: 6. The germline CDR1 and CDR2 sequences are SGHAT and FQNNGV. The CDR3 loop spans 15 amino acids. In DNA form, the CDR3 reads TGTGCCAGCAGCCGGGGACTAGCGGTCCACTACGAGCAGTACTTC. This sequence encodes CASSRGLAVHYEQYF.

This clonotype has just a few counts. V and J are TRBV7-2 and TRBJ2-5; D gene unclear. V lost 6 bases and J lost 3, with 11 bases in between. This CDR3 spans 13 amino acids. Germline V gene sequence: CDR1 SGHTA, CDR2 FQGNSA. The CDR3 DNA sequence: TGTGCCAGCAGTCCTCCGACGAAAGAGACCCAGTACTTC. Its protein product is CASSPPTKETQYF. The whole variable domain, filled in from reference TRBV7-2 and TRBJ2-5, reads GAGVSQSPSNKVTEKGKDVELRCDPISGHTALYWYRQSLGQGLEFLIYFQGNSAPDKSGLPSDRFSAERTGGSVSTLTIQRTQQEDSAVYLCASSPPTKETQYFGPGTRLLVL.

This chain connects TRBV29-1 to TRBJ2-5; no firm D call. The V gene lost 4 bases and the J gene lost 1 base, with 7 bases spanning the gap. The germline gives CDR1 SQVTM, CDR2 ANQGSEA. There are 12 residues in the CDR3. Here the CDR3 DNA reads TGCAGCGTTGTGGGAAGCCAAGAGACCCAGTACTTC. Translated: CSVVGSQETQYF.

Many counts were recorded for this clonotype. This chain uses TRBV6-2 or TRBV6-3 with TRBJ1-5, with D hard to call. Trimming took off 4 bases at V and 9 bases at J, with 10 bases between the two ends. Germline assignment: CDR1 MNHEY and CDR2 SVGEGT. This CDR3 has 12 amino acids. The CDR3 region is CASSWPGGPQHF. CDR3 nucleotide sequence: TGTGCCAGCAGTTGGCCCGGAGGGCCCCAGCATTTT.

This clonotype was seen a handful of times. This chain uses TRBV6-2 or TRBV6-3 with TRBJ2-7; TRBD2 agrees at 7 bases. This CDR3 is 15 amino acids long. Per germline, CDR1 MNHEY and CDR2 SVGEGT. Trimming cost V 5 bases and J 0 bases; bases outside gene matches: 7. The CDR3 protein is CASSPWVAGSYEQYF. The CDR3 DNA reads TGTGCCAGCAGTCCCTGGGTAGCGGGCTCCTACGAGCAGTACTTC.

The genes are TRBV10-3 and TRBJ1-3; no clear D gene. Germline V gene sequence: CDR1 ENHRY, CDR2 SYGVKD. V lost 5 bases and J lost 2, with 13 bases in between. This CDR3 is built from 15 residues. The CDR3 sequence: CAISPVGRTGNTIYF. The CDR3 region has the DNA TGTGCCATCAGTCCGGTGGGTAGGACTGGAAACACCATATATTTT.

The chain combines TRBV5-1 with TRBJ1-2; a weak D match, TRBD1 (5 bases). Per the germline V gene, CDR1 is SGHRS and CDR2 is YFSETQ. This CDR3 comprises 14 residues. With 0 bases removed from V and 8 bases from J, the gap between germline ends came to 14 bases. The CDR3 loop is CASSLGDPTAGYTF. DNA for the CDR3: TGCGCCAGCAGCTTGGGGGACCCCACGGCGGGCTACACCTTC.

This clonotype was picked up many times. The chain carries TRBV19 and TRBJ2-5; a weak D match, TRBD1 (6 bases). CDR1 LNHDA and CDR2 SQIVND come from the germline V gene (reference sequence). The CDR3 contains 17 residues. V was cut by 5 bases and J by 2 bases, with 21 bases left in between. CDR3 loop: CASSGPSDRNVQETQYF. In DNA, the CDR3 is TGTGCCAGTAGTGGACCCTCAGACAGGAACGTACAAGAGACCCAGTACTTC.

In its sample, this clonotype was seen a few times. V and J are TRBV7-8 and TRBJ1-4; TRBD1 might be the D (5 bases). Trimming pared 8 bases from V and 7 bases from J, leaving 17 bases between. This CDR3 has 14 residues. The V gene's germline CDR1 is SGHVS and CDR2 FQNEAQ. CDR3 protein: CASGQGARGEKLFF. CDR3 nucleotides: TGTGCCAGCGGCCAGGGAGCTCGGGGTGAAAAACTGTTTTTT.

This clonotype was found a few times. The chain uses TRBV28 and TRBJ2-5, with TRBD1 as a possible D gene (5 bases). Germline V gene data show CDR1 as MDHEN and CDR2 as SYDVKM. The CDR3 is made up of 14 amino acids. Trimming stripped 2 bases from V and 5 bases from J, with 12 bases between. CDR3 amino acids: CASSLAGMGETQYF. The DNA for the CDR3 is TGTGCCAGCAGTTTAGCAGGGATGGGGGAGACCCAGTACTTC.

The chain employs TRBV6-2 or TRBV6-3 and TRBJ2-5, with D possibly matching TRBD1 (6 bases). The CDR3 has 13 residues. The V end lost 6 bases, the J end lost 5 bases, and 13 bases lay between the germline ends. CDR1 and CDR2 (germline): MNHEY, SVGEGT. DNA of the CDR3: TGTGCCAGCAGGATAACAGGGATCGAGACCCAGTACTTC. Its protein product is CASRITGIETQYF.

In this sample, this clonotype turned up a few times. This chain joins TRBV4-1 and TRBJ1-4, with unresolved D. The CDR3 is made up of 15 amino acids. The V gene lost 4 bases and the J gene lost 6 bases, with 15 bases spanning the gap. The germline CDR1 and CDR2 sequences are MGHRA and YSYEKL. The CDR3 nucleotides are TGCGCCAGCAGCCCCCATCCAACAAGGGATGAAAAACTGTTTTTT. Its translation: CASSPHPTRDEKLFF.